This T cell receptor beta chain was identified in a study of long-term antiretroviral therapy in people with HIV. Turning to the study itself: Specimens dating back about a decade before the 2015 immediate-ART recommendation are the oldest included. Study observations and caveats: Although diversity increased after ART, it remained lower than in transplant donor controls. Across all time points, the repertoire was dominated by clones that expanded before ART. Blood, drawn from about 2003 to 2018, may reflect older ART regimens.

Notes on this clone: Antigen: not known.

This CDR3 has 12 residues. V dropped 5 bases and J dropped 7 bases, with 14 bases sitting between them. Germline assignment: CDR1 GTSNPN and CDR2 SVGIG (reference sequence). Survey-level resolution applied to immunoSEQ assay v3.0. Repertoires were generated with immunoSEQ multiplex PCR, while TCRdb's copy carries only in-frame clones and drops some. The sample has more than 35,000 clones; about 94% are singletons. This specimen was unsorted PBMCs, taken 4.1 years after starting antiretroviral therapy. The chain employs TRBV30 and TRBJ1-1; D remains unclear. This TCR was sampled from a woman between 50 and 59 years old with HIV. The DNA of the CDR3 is TGTGCCTGGGCCAGTACGAGGATTGAAGCTTTCTTT. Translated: CAWASTRIEAFF. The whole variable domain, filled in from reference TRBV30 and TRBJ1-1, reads SQTIHQWPATLVQPVGSPLSLECTVEGTSNPNLYWYRQAAGRGLQLLFYSVGIGQISSEVPQNLSASRPQDRQFILSSKKLLLSDSGFYLCAWASTRIEAFFGQGTRLTVV.